Below, 18 T cell receptor beta chains from the same sample are listed, as sequenced in a study of Ad26.COV2.S vaccination and SARS-CoV-2 variants. Treatment indicated: roughly 18 received Ad26.COV2.S at low or high dose, single or two shots; 5 received placebo; per-sample allocation not given. Repertoires come from day 63 after the first vaccine or placebo injection. Some clones are missing from TCRdb's copy, which holds only in-frame ones; the method was immunoSEQ multiplex PCR. The data show more than 400,000 clones, around 92% seen once. Specimen: peripheral blood, collected in a trial of Ad26.COV2.S vaccine versus placebo. Receptors were obtained from a person between 18 and 59 years old who received the Ad26.COV2.S COVID-19 vaccine or a placebo.

Comment on this clone: The sample holds other DNA sequences that translate to the same CDR3. The CDR3 loop is CASSLAGNTIYF. CDR3 nucleotides: TGTGCCAGCAGCTTAGCTGGAAACACCATATATTTT. V is TRBV7-9 and J is TRBJ1-3; no clear D. The CDR3 runs to 12 residues. V was clipped by 0 bases and J by 3 bases, with 0 bases between them. Germline V gene sequence: CDR1 SEHNR, CDR2 FQNEAQ (reference sequence).

This clone was detected once. This chain uses TRBV3-1 (or the pseudogene TRBV3-2) with TRBJ2-1; maybe TRBD2 (6 bases). From germline, CDR1 is LGHDT and CDR2 YNNKEL (reference sequence). V lost 1 base to trimming and J lost 7 bases, with 8 bases between them. CDR3 length: 13 amino acids. The CDR3 protein is CASSQVGGNEQFF. The CDR3 nucleotides are TGTGCCAGCAGCCAAGTGGGAGGAAATGAGCAGTTCTTC.

This rearrangement joins TRBV12-3 or TRBV12-4 to TRBJ2-1; D gene unclear. The CDR3 covers 10 residues. V lost 9 bases, J lost 4 bases, and 4 bases lay in between. This CDR3 reads CARPYNEQFF. DNA for the CDR3: TGTGCCAGGCCTTACAATGAGCAGTTCTTC.

The sample holds one count of this clone. The V gene is TRBV5-6, the J gene TRBJ2-3; TRBD1 matches at 8 bases. Germline V gives CDR1 SGHDT, CDR2 YYEEEE. J was trimmed by 3 bases and V by 7 bases; bases with no gene match: 10. The CDR3 covers 15 residues. The CDR3 DNA reads TGTGCCAGCGGATTAGGGGACAGGTCGACAGATACGCAGTATTTT. This codes for CASGLGDRSTDTQYF.

The rearrangement uses TRBV5-4 and TRBJ2-7, with D uncertain. V was shortened by 4 bases and J by 5 bases, with 10 bases between the two germline ends. Germline V gives CDR1 SGHNT, CDR2 YYREEE (reference sequence). There are 12 residues in the CDR3. For the CDR3, the DNA is TGTGCCAGCAGCGCAGACATCGACGAGCAGTACTTC. Translation gives CASSADIDEQYF.

The chain links TRBV3-1 (or the pseudogene TRBV3-2) to TRBJ2-7; 13 nucleotides agree with TRBD2. The CDR3 covers 19 residues. Unmatched junction bases numbered 8, after V lost 0 bases and J lost 0 bases. Germline CDR1 reads LGHDT; CDR2 reads YNNKEL (reference sequence). The CDR3 sequence is CASSQDPGLAGASSYEQYF. DNA of the CDR3: TGTGCCAGCAGCCAAGATCCCGGACTAGCGGGGGCCAGCTCCTACGAGCAGTACTTC.

The chain couples TRBV6-5 to TRBJ2-2; 8 nucleotides agree with TRBD2. Germline CDR1 MNHEY, CDR2 SVGAGI. This CDR3 has 15 amino acids. J was trimmed by 6 bases and V by 7 bases; bases with no gene match: 10. The CDR3 DNA reads as TGTGCCAGCATCCCTTCGGGGGGGTTTCCCGGGGAGCTGTTTTTT. This codes for CASIPSGGFPGELFF.

The chain combines TRBV27 with TRBJ2-7; D ambiguous. The CDR3 is made up of 15 amino acids. Germline V gene sequence: CDR1 MNHEY, CDR2 SMNVEV (reference sequence). Trimming stripped 4 bases from V and 6 bases from J, with 19 bases between. CDR3 nucleotides: TGTGCCAGCAGTTCCGCCGGAGAGGCTCTCGGCGAGCAGTACTTC. This encodes CASSSAGEALGEQYF.

Comments on this clone: A junction end diverges from the germline sequence, so it may reflect a read error. The chain joins TRBV4-1 to TRBJ2-5; D remains ambiguous. Looked up from germline, CDR1 is MGHRA and CDR2 is YSYEKL. The CDR3 runs 18 residues. CDR3 nucleotide sequence: TGCGCCAGCAGCGAAGAAACATTGCCCCTAAGTCGAGGAGAGACCCAGTACTTC. Translation: CASSEETLPLSRGETQYF.

This rearrangement joins TRBV10-1 to TRBJ1-2; no definite D call. Trimming removed 3 bases from V and 2 bases from J, with 4 bases in between. The CDR3 has 12 amino acids. Per germline, CDR1 WNHNN and CDR2 SYGVQD (reference sequence). The CDR3 reads CASSDYNYGYTF. CDR3 sequence (DNA): TGCGCCAGCAGTGATTACAACTATGGCTACACCTTC.

The rearrangement links TRBV10-3 to TRBJ1-6, with D possibly TRBD1 on 5 matching bases. Trimming removed 0 bases at V and 7 bases at J, with 10 bases between. The CDR3 has 15 residues. CDR1 is ENHRY, CDR2 SYGVKD, per germline. CDR3 loop: CAISESPGRNSPLHF. CDR3 nucleotide sequence: TGTGCCATCAGTGAGTCTCCAGGGAGGAATTCACCCCTCCACTTT.

The J gene is TRBJ1-6, the V gene TRBV2, with TRBD1 matching 9 bases. CDR1 and CDR2 from the germline V gene are SNHLY and FYNNEI. Losses at the gene ends were 6 bases for V and 1 base for J; bases not matched to a gene: 4. The CDR3 runs 16 residues. CDR3 amino acids: CASRTGGASYNSPLHF. DNA of the CDR3: TGTGCCAGCAGAACAGGGGGCGCTTCCTATAATTCACCCCTCCACTTT.

The CDR3 here is CASSYFRTGDQPQHF. CDR3 nucleotides: TGTGCCAGCAGTTACTTTAGGACAGGAGATCAGCCCCAGCATTTT. The rearrangement uses TRBV6-5 and TRBJ1-5, with 7 bases that match TRBD1. Germline V CDR1 and CDR2: MNHEY, SVGAGI. The CDR3 has 15 residues. Losses at the gene ends were 1 base for V and 5 bases for J; bases not matched to a gene: 5.

This chain uses TRBV28 with TRBJ2-2, with 8 positions matching TRBD1. The CDR3 has 17 residues. J lost 4 bases, V lost 1 base, and 8 bases had no gene match. The germline V gene has CDR1 MDHEN and CDR2 SYDVKM. As DNA, the CDR3 is TGTGCCAGCAGTTTATTAGGGCAGGGGGCATTCACCGGGGAGCTGTTTTTT. This sequence encodes CASSLLGQGAFTGELFF.

This clone was observed a few times. The CDR3 spells CASSRTSGGANTGELFF. The CDR3 region has the DNA TGCGCCAGCAGCAGAACTAGCGGGGGCGCGAACACCGGGGAGCTGTTTTTT. This chain links TRBV4-1 with TRBJ2-2; 11 bases agree with TRBD2. Trimming cost V 5 bases and J 0 bases; bases outside gene matches: 5. The CDR3 extends over 17 amino acids. Germline CDR1 and CDR2: MGHRA and YSYEKL.

The chain has TRBV29-1 and TRBJ1-5, with unresolved D. CDR3 size: 14 residues. Trimming took 0 bases from V and 2 from J, leaving 8 bases between them. Germline-derived CDR1 and CDR2 are SQVTM and ANQGSEA. CDR3 nucleotides: TGCAGCGTTGAAGAATCTGGGGGCAATCAGCCCCAGCATTTT. As protein: CSVEESGGNQPQHF.

The chain carries TRBV5-1 and TRBJ2-7; 14 bases map to TRBD2. Germline lookup yields CDR1 SGHRS and CDR2 YFSETQ. V shed 2 bases and J 2 bases; nucleotides not matched to a gene: 12. The CDR3 is made up of 19 amino acids. CDR3 DNA sequence: TGCGCCAGCAGCTTCATGGCGACTAGCGGGGGGGCCATCGCCTACGAGCAGTACTTC. Translated: CASSFMATSGGAIAYEQYF.

CDR3 coding DNA: TGTGCCAGCAGTGAAGGCACGGGGGGGCAGCCCCAGCATTTT. This sequence encodes CASSEGTGGQPQHF. The chain couples TRBV2 to TRBJ1-5, with D maybe TRBD1 (5 bases). Germline CDR1 and CDR2: SNHLY and FYNNEI. Trimming left V 1 base short and J 7 bases short, with 11 bases between. The CDR3 has 14 amino acids. Complete variable domain (other parts from reference TRBV2 and TRBJ1-5): EPEVTQTPSHQVTQMGQEVILRCVPISNHLYFYWYRQILGQKVEFLVSFYNNEISEKSEIFDDQFSVERPDGSNFTLKIRSTKLEDSAMYFCASSEGTGGQPQHFGDGTRLSIL.